The 27 T cell receptor beta chains listed next were all sequenced from one sample in a study of T cells expressing NK-cell markers (dated by TCRdb to between 2020 and 2021). Libraries were built with 5' RACE. The sequencer was an Illumina HiSeq 2000. Based on TCRdb reprocessing of the reads, there is one entry per CDR3 protein sequence, and DNA is missing. The table for this sample records 350,000 to 450,000 distinct CDR3 sequences. The ten largest clones represent 5.2% of the sample. The sequencing input was blood T cells: a sorted CD56 or NKG2C T cell subset, CD4+ or CD8+ T cells, or bulk PBMC T cells (not recorded which). The receptor source for this set is a man aged 18-75 years in good health.

The V and J genes are TRBV20-1 and TRBJ2-5; there is no DNA to check the TCRdb D call of TRBD2. Germline CDR1 reads DFQATT; CDR2 reads SNEGSKA (reference sequence). The CDR3 runs to 14 residues. CDR3 in amino acids: CSAGLAGGGETQYF.

The chain is built from TRBV2 and TRBJ2-1; lacking DNA, the TRBD2 call made by TCRdb goes unchecked. Looked up from germline, CDR1 is SNHLY and CDR2 is FYNNEI. The CDR3 covers 15 residues. The chain's CDR3 is CASSASGSSYNEQFF.

This chain links TRBV6-1 with TRBJ2-7; TCRdb returns TRBD2, unconfirmable since there is no DNA. This CDR3 spans 14 amino acids. CDR1 is MNHNS, CDR2 SASEGT, per germline. This CDR3 is CASRTGLAGYEQYF.

The V call is TRBV20-1, the J call TRBJ2-1. The V gene's germline CDR1 is DFQATT and CDR2 SNEGSKA (reference sequence). The CDR3 totals 13 residues. The CDR3 loop is CSAWAGASNEQFF.

The J gene is TRBJ1-5, the V gene TRBV5-1; the TCRdb D gene call, TRBD1, has no DNA to confirm it. Germline V lookup: CDR1 SGHRS, CDR2 YFSETQ. The CDR3 totals 15 residues. This chain's CDR3 is CASSWGPQGNQPQHF. The variable domain in full, with the rest retrieved from reference TRBV5-1 and TRBJ1-5, is KAGVTQTPRYLIKTRGQQVTLSCSPISGHRSVSWYQQTPGQGLQFLFEYFSETQRNKGNFPGRFSGRQFSNSRSEMNVSTLELGDSALYLCASSWGPQGNQPQHFGDGTRLSIL.

The gene calls are TRBV6-1 and TRBJ2-2. The germline gives CDR1 MNHNS, CDR2 SASEGT. CDR3 length equals 13 residues. This CDR3 reads CASSESLSGELFF.

This chain uses TRBV14 with TRBJ1-2; TCRdb designates TRBD1, a call that cannot be tested without DNA. Germline V gene lookup returns CDR1 SGHDN and CDR2 FVKESK. The CDR3 spans 15 residues. The CDR3 region is CASSSGGTGNQGYTF.

The genes are TRBV18 and TRBJ1-6. This CDR3 comprises 17 residues. Germline CDR1 KGHSH, CDR2 LQKENI. This chain's CDR3 is CASSPREGVHLNSPLHF.

The V call is TRBV12-3 or TRBV12-4, the J call TRBJ1-4. The CDR3 runs to 14 residues. CDR3 region: CASSLGIVNEKLFF.

The chain combines TRBV20-1 with TRBJ1-5; TCRdb calls TRBD1, which cannot be checked without DNA. CDR1 and CDR2 (germline): DFQATT, SNEGSKA (reference sequence). CDR3 length: 13 residues. CDR3: CSAQDRGNQPQHF.

This clonotype is deemed medium-sized by its frequency. The chain recombines TRBV7-2 with TRBJ2-7; TCRdb gives TRBD1 as the D gene, but with no DNA this cannot be confirmed. The CDR3 is 15 amino acids. Germline V gene sequence: CDR1 SGHTA, CDR2 FQGNSA. CDR3 region: CASSRSGTTNYEQYF.

The chain recombines TRBV6-1 with TRBJ1-1; TCRdb reports TRBD1, a call that lacks DNA to check it against. CDR1 MNHNS and CDR2 SASEGT come from the germline V gene. The CDR3 totals 14 residues. CDR3 residues: CASSKGTGNTEAFF.

The chain carries TRBV18 and TRBJ1-1; the TCRdb D gene call, TRBD1, has no DNA to confirm it. Germline loops: CDR1 KGHSH, CDR2 LQKENI. The CDR3 runs 15 residues. The CDR3: CASSPLGTGDTEAFF. Using reference TRBV18 and TRBJ1-1 for the parts outside the CDR3, the full variable domain is NAGVMQNPRHLVRRRGQEARLRCSPMKGHSHVYWYRQLPEEGLKFMVYLQKENIIDESGMPKERFSAEFPKEGPSILRIQQVVRGDSAAYFCASSPLGTGDTEAFFGQGTRLTVV.

The chain joins TRBV7-9 to TRBJ2-3. CDR1 and CDR2 from the germline V gene are SEHNR and FQNEAQ (reference sequence). CDR3 length: 15 amino acids. CDR3: CASSLAQPSTDTQYF.

Here the CDR3 reads CSVRFGGNTIYF. V and J are TRBV29-1 and TRBJ1-3. Germline V lookup: CDR1 SQVTM, CDR2 ANQGSEA. This CDR3 has 12 amino acids.

The genes are TRBV3-1 and TRBJ1-1; as DNA is missing, the TRBD1 call by TCRdb cannot be tested. CDR3 length equals 16 residues. The germline V gene encodes CDR1 LGHDT and CDR2 YNNKEL (reference sequence). CDR3 in amino acids: CASSLSGQGSNTEAFF.

The chain carries TRBV10-3 and TRBJ1-4; TCRdb indicates TRBD1, and absent DNA this call remains unverified. This CDR3 spans 14 amino acids. Germline CDR1 reads ENHRY; CDR2 reads SYGVKD. CDR3 in amino acids: CAISLDRAGEKLFF.

The V call is TRBV4-1, the J call TRBJ1-1; checking the TCRdb D call of TRBD1 is not possible without DNA. The CDR3 is 15 residues long. Germline V gene lookup returns CDR1 MGHRA and CDR2 YSYEKL. This CDR3 reads CASSPDRGSHSEAFF.

The CDR3 reads CASSFGTAYGQPQHF. The chain has TRBV7-2 and TRBJ1-5. The CDR3 sequence is 15 residues long. Germline V gene lookup returns CDR1 SGHTA and CDR2 FQGNSA. The whole variable domain, filled in from reference TRBV7-2 and TRBJ1-5, reads GAGVSQSPSNKVTEKGKDVELRCDPISGHTALYWYRQSLGQGLEFLIYFQGNSAPDKSGLPSDRFSAERTGGSVSTLTIQRTQQEDSAVYLCASSFGTAYGQPQHFGDGTRLSIL.

The CDR3 region is CASSLVEAGSGNTIYF. The V gene is TRBV7-8, the J gene TRBJ1-3. The germline CDR1 and CDR2 sequences are SGHVS and FQNEAQ. The CDR3 totals 16 residues. The whole variable domain, filled in from reference TRBV7-8 and TRBJ1-3, reads GAGVSQSPRYKVAKRGQDVALRCDPISGHVSLFWYQQALGQGPEFLTYFQNEAQLDKSGLPSDRFFAERPEGSVSTLKIQRTQQEDSAVYLCASSLVEAGSGNTIYFGEGSWLTVV.

The rearrangement links TRBV5-1 to TRBJ2-1; TCRdb picks TRBD2, but there is no DNA to check that call. This CDR3 spans 17 amino acids. CDR1 and CDR2 from the germline V gene are SGHRS and YFSETQ. The chain's CDR3 is CASSNRREWNSNNEQFF.

The V gene is TRBV4-2, the J gene TRBJ1-3. The CDR3 is made up of 16 amino acids. Germline assignment: CDR1 LGHNA and CDR2 YNFKEQ. The CDR3 spells CASSQTRSGSGNTIYF.

The rearrangement joins TRBV29-1 to TRBJ2-2; the D call of TRBD1 rests on TCRdb alone, since no DNA is present to check it. The germline gives CDR1 SQVTM, CDR2 ANQGSEA. The CDR3 contains 13 residues. The CDR3 region is CSGGQGRSGELFF.

The chain uses TRBV6-2 or TRBV6-3 and TRBJ2-1; TCRdb indicates TRBD2, and absent DNA this call remains unverified. Germline V gene lookup returns CDR1 MNHEY and CDR2 SVGEGT. The CDR3 is 16 amino acids. This CDR3 reads CASSYWGLAGRVEQFF.

The rearrangement uses TRBV4-1 and TRBJ1-1. The CDR3 loop spans 15 amino acids. CDR1 is MGHRA and CDR2 is YSYEKL in the germline V gene. The CDR3 protein is CASSQVGSLNTEAFF.

The chain carries TRBV5-1 and TRBJ2-5; lacking DNA, the TRBD1 call made by TCRdb goes unchecked. There are 16 residues in the CDR3. The germline gives CDR1 SGHRS, CDR2 YFSETQ. Here the CDR3 reads CASSSLPGQGAETQYF.

V usage is TRBV7-2 and J usage is TRBJ2-2; TCRdb proposes TRBD1, but this gene call is untestable without DNA. Germline CDR1 SGHTA, CDR2 FQGNSA. The CDR3 is 15 amino acids. The CDR3 sequence is CASSPGGRRRGELFF.